The text below deals with one TCR beta chain. These data originate in a study of shared T cell receptors in the human thymus. Only in-frame clones appear in the TCRdb table, and some are missing; sequencing was by immunoSEQ multiplex PCR. The sample yields roughly 500,000 clones, roughly 74% seen once. A further study also used this sample, focusing on human thymus T cells. That paper notes: Infants served as donors; they were healthy and Finnish and were having corrective surgery for congenital heart defects.

The clonotype originates from a boy under two years old with a congenital heart defect. The sample was thymocytes.

CDR3 amino acids: CASSLRPRGLTDTQYF. As DNA, the CDR3 is TGTGCCAGCAGCTTGAGGCCGCGGGGGCTCACAGATACGCAGTATTTT. The chain recombines TRBV5-4 with TRBJ2-3; tentative D call: TRBD2 (7 bases). Germline-derived CDR1 and CDR2 are SGHNT and YYREEE (reference sequence). Between the trimmed V and J ends, which lost 1 base and 2 bases, there was a span of 14 bases. CDR3 length: 16 amino acids. The variable domain in full, with the rest retrieved from reference TRBV5-4 and TRBJ2-3, is ETGVTQSPTHLIKTRGQQVTLRCSSQSGHNTVSWYQQALGQGPQFIFQYYREEENGRGNFPPRFSGLQFPNYSSELNVNALELDDSALYLCASSLRPRGLTDTQYFGPGTRLTVL.